These 21 T cell receptor beta chains were all obtained from the same sample, sequenced in a study of cytomegalovirus exposure and HLA in healthy donors. The primer mix had 60 Vbeta and 13 Jbeta primers. TCRdb's copy holds only in-frame clones and misses some; the assay was immunoSEQ multiplex PCR. Of around 150,000 clones listed, around 69% were seen once; the top ten hold 2.5% to 3%. Source material: PBMCs. The receptors here all came from a woman in her thirties in good health and CMV-seronegative.

Concerning this clone itself: One end of the junction varies from germline; a read error may be responsible. This chain's CDR3 is CASSQSKGRVTGAFF. CDR3 DNA sequence: TGTGCCAGCAGCCAGTCCAAGGGGAGGGTCACTGGAGCTTTCTTT. This chain connects TRBV4-2 to TRBJ1-1; D is perhaps TRBD1 (5 bases). Germline CDR1 LGHNA, CDR2 YNFKEQ. This CDR3 comprises 15 residues.

The V call is TRBV28, the J call TRBJ1-3; tentatively, D is TRBD1 (6 bases). The length of the CDR3 is 14 residues. Germline CDR1 and CDR2: MDHEN and SYDVKM. The ends were cut back, 5 bases at V and 3 bases at J, with 11 bases in the middle. In DNA, the CDR3 is TGTGCCAGCAGTCCACAGGGCAGTGGAAACACCATATATTTT. Its translation is CASSPQGSGNTIYF.

J is TRBJ1-2 and V is TRBV28; D is undetermined. The CDR3 spans 11 residues. The germline V and J ends were trimmed by 5 bases and 7 bases, with 8 bases remaining between them. The germline CDR1 and CDR2 sequences are MDHEN and SYDVKM. The CDR3 DNA reads as TGTGCCAGCAGTAGAGTAGCTGGCTACACCTTC. It is translated as CASSRVAGYTF.

This clone occurred a few times. The V call is TRBV6-6, the J call TRBJ2-7; 7 bases are a match to TRBD1. V trimming: 6 bases; J trimming: 5 bases; junction bases outside the gene matches: 7. Per the germline V gene, CDR1 is MNHNY and CDR2 is SVGAGI (reference sequence). The CDR3 is made up of 13 amino acids. CDR3 residues: CASSNRGGHEQYF. The CDR3 region has the DNA TGTGCCAGCAGCAACAGGGGCGGCCACGAGCAGTACTTC.

The J gene is TRBJ1-6, the V gene TRBV6-5, with 7 positions matching TRBD1. CDR1 and CDR2 from the germline V gene are MNHEY and SVGAGI. V lost 8 bases, J lost 10 bases, and 11 bases stayed unmatched. This CDR3 has 14 amino acids. The DNA for the CDR3 is TGTGCCAGCGGGCCGGACAGGTTTTACTCACCCCTCCACTTT. It specifies CASGPDRFYSPLHF.

The chain employs TRBV7-3 and TRBJ2-3; TRBD2 agrees at 11 bases. The CDR3 contains 16 residues. J gave up 3 bases and V 3 bases, and 5 bases lay outside the gene matches. The V gene's germline CDR1 is SGHTA and CDR2 FQGTGA. The DNA of the CDR3 is TGTGCCAGCAGCTTGGAAACTAGCGGGAGTACAGATACGCAGTATTTT. This gives the protein CASSLETSGSTDTQYF.

The chain has TRBV4-3 and TRBJ1-2; D is uncertain. The length of the CDR3 is 17 residues. From germline, CDR1 is LGHNA and CDR2 YSLEER. V was shortened by 0 bases and J by 1 base, with 15 bases between the two germline ends. The CDR3 nucleotides are TGCGCCAGCAGCCAAGAAGGTTTCCTTGGAGATAACTATGGCTACACCTTC. Translating it yields CASSQEGFLGDNYGYTF.

The chain carries TRBV5-4 and TRBJ2-5, with D perhaps matching TRBD2 (6 bases). Between the trimmed V and J ends, which lost 4 bases and 5 bases, there was a span of 24 bases. The length of the CDR3 is 17 residues. Looked up from germline, CDR1 is SGHNT and CDR2 is YYREEE (reference sequence). CDR3 in amino acids: CASSVGTFFSWGETQYF. As DNA, the CDR3 is TGTGCCAGCAGCGTCGGGACTTTTTTTTCCTGGGGGGAGACCCAGTACTTC.

In its sample, this clone was seen a few times. This chain connects TRBV29-1 to TRBJ2-1; D unclear. CDR3 size: 15 residues. Trimming cost V 0 bases and J 5 bases, with 14 bases left between them. Looked up from germline, CDR1 is SQVTM and CDR2 is ANQGSEA. The CDR3 loop is CSVEDRLGSHNEQFF. The CDR3 DNA is TGCAGCGTTGAAGATCGTCTAGGATCCCACAATGAGCAGTTCTTC.

The chain uses TRBV18 and TRBJ2-6; no definite D call. The CDR3 runs to 13 residues. Per the germline V gene, CDR1 is KGHSH and CDR2 is LQKENI. Trimming shortened V by 3 bases and J by 3 bases, and 3 bases separated the two germline ends. CDR3 protein: CASSPYGANVLTF. As DNA, the CDR3 is TGTGCCAGCTCACCTTATGGGGCCAACGTCCTGACTTTC.

This clone was recorded only once. The V gene is TRBV28, the J gene TRBJ1-2, with D possibly TRBD1 on 5 matching bases. Germline V gives CDR1 MDHEN, CDR2 SYDVKM. The length of the CDR3 is 15 residues. V was trimmed by 2 bases and J by 4 bases, leaving 14 bases between them. DNA of the CDR3: TGTGCCAGCAGTTTAACGGGCGTGGGGGGCTATGGCTACACCTTC. Translation gives CASSLTGVGGYGYTF.

This clone was counted a few times. CDR3 in DNA: TGTGCCAGCTCATCCGACAGGCTCCTCTACGAGCAGTACTTC. The encoded protein is CASSSDRLLYEQYF. This chain links TRBV27 with TRBJ2-7, with D perhaps matching TRBD1 (6 bases). Germline V CDR1 and CDR2: MNHEY, SMNVEV (reference sequence). V was pared by 8 bases and J by 3 bases, with 17 bases between. This CDR3 contains 14 residues.

The chain links TRBV15 to TRBJ1-2; 8 bases align to TRBD1. With V trimmed by 0 bases and J by 5 bases, 8 bases remained unmatched. The germline V gene encodes CDR1 LNHNV and CDR2 YYDKDF (reference sequence). The CDR3 is 16 residues long. In nucleotides, the CDR3 is TGTGCCACCAGCAGAGATCCCGGACAGGGTCCTTATGGCTACACCTTC. Translating gives CATSRDPGQGPYGYTF.

The CDR3 DNA is TGTGCCAGCAGTGAAGGCCAGGTCGGGGGAAAACTGTTTTTT. This codes for CASSEGQVGGKLFF. This rearrangement joins TRBV6-1 to TRBJ1-4, with D perhaps matching TRBD1 (5 bases). This CDR3 spans 14 amino acids. The V gene lost 1 base and the J gene lost 10 bases, with 13 bases spanning the gap. Germline assignment: CDR1 MNHNS and CDR2 SASEGT.

Regarding this clone: The same CDR3 also results from other DNA sequences found in this sample. The CDR3 sequence is CASSLERGGGANVLTF. CDR3 DNA: TGCGCCAGCAGCTTGGAGCGGGGAGGCGGGGCCAACGTCCTGACTTTC. The chain uses TRBV5-1 and TRBJ2-6; 7 bases line up with TRBD2. The CDR3 totals 16 residues. Germline V CDR1 and CDR2: SGHRS, YFSETQ. V was clipped by 0 bases and J by 4 bases; unmatched bases: 4.

J is TRBJ2-7 and V is TRBV28, with 11 nucleotides matching TRBD1. Germline V gene data show CDR1 as MDHEN and CDR2 as SYDVKM. V shed 2 bases, J shed 7 bases, and the junction held 16 bases outside the gene matches. This CDR3 is 18 amino acids long. Written as DNA, the CDR3 is TGTGCCAGCAGTTTACCCCTCACGGGAGGACAGGGGGCACGGGAGCAGTACTTC. The encoded protein is CASSLPLTGGQGAREQYF.

The chain recombines TRBV9 with TRBJ2-5, with D possibly being TRBD2 (5 bases). Per the germline V gene, CDR1 is SGDLS and CDR2 is YYNGEE. The CDR3 runs to 12 residues. The germline V and J ends were trimmed by 4 bases and 5 bases, with 9 bases remaining between them. The CDR3 nucleotides read TGTGCCAGCAGCCCACCGGGGGAGACCCAGTACTTC. Translating it yields CASSPPGETQYF.

The chain employs TRBV5-5 and TRBJ2-7, with 11 bases matching TRBD2. V trimming: 4 bases; J trimming: 0 bases; junction bases outside the gene matches: 9. The CDR3 contains 17 residues. Germline CDR1 is SGHKS and CDR2 is YYEKEE (reference sequence). The CDR3 sequence: CASSKYPSGGSSYEQYF. CDR3 nucleotide sequence: TGTGCCAGCAGCAAATACCCTAGCGGGGGGAGCTCCTACGAGCAGTACTTC.

This chain's CDR3 is CASSLRTEVNEQYF. In DNA form, the CDR3 reads TGTGCCAGCAGCTTAAGGACGGAGGTGAACGAGCAGTACTTC. The chain carries TRBV7-9 and TRBJ2-7, with D maybe TRBD2 (5 bases). The CDR3 is made up of 14 amino acids. The V gene lost 2 bases and the J gene lost 5 bases, with 13 bases spanning the gap. Germline lookup yields CDR1 SEHNR and CDR2 FQNEAQ (reference sequence).

The chain links TRBV9 to TRBJ2-4, with a possible D match to TRBD2 (6 bases). This CDR3 has 15 residues. The V gene's germline CDR1 is SGDLS and CDR2 YYNGEE. Between the trimmed V and J ends, which lost 0 bases and 8 bases, there was a span of 15 bases. CDR3 DNA: TGTGCCAGCAGCGTAGAGGGGACCCCGGGGGACATTCAGTACTTC. Translated, it gives CASSVEGTPGDIQYF.

The chain employs TRBV7-2 and TRBJ1-2; the D gene is possibly TRBD1 (5 bases). Per the germline V gene, CDR1 is SGHTA and CDR2 is FQGNSA. This CDR3 contains 16 residues. Trimming removed 2 bases from V and 7 bases from J, with 20 bases in between. The CDR3 DNA reads as TGTGCCAGCAGCTTACGTCAGTACGGCAGGGATGGTGGCTACACCTTC. This encodes CASSLRQYGRDGGYTF.